What follows are 27 T cell receptor beta chains derived from one specimen sequenced in a study of blood T cell repertoires in COVID-19. The data were produced by immunoSEQ multiplex PCR, yet TCRdb's version contains in-frame clones alone and is incomplete. The profile shows about 150,000 clones, roughly 80% of them singletons. The sample was peripheral blood. The receptors stem from an older woman with COVID-19, enrolled during active disease.

CDR3 nucleotide sequence: TGTGCCAGCAGCGACGAGAGGGCGTCCTCAACCCTCTACGAGCAGTACGTC. This gives the protein CASSDERASSTLYEQYV. The chain recombines TRBV11-3 with TRBJ2-7; TRBD2 is a possible D gene (5 bases). The CDR3 runs to 17 residues. Trimming took 5 bases from V and 3 from J, leaving 23 bases between them. Germline-derived CDR1 and CDR2 are SGHNT and YENEEA.

This clone was detected once. The CDR3 nucleotides are TGCAGCCTCAGGGGGGTTAGCACAGATACGCAGTATTTT. This encodes CSLRGVSTDTQYF. The chain joins TRBV29-1 to TRBJ2-3, with D possibly TRBD1 on 7 matching bases. Trimming pared 8 bases from V and 0 bases from J, leaving 12 bases between. CDR1 and CDR2 from the germline V gene are SQVTM and ANQGSEA. The CDR3 consists of 13 residues.

The chain recombines TRBV27 with TRBJ1-2; 11 positions match TRBD1. Germline V gives CDR1 MNHEY, CDR2 SMNVEV (reference sequence). This CDR3 has 15 residues. The V and J ends lost 4 bases and 2 bases, in that order; junction bases with no gene match: 3. Here the CDR3 reads CASSWGQGENYGYTF. CDR3 nucleotide sequence: TGTGCCAGCAGTTGGGGACAGGGGGAGAACTATGGCTACACCTTC.

The CDR3 spells CASSHGRDSNQPQHF. CDR3 DNA: TGTGCCAGCAGTCACGGACGGGATAGCAATCAGCCCCAGCATTTT. This chain uses TRBV2 with TRBJ1-5; D is undetermined. The V and J ends lost 5 bases and 0 bases respectively, with 11 bases between them. Per germline, CDR1 SNHLY and CDR2 FYNNEI. The CDR3 runs 15 residues.

This chain joins TRBV5-1 and TRBJ1-4; D call uncertain. Germline assignment: CDR1 SGHRS and CDR2 YFSETQ. This CDR3 contains 15 residues. Between the trimmed V and J ends, which lost 4 bases and 8 bases, there was a span of 18 bases. In DNA, the CDR3 is TGCGCCAGCAGCGCCGAACGGGATTTCAGGGAAAAACTGTTTTTT. As protein: CASSAERDFREKLFF. Based on the CDR3 plus reference TRBV5-1 and TRBJ1-4, the full variable domain is KAGVTQTPRYLIKTRGQQVTLSCSPISGHRSVSWYQQTPGQGLQFLFEYFSETQRNKGNFPGRFSGRQFSNSRSEMNVSTLELGDSALYLCASSAERDFREKLFFGSGTQLSVL.

This clone came up once. J is TRBJ1-1 and V is TRBV3-1 (or the pseudogene TRBV3-2), with D perhaps TRBD1 (5 bases). V lost 1 base and J 4 bases, leaving 7 bases between the germline ends. Germline V CDR1 and CDR2: LGHDT, YNNKEL (reference sequence). The CDR3 covers 13 residues. CDR3 amino acids: CASSQVRVTEAFF. The CDR3 region has the DNA TGTGCCAGCAGCCAAGTCAGGGTCACTGAAGCTTTCTTT.

This sequence joins TRBV10-1 and TRBJ2-3; possibly TRBD1 for D (6 bases). The CDR3 extends over 16 amino acids. Germline V gene lookup returns CDR1 WNHNN and CDR2 SYGVQD (reference sequence). V was cut by 4 bases and J by 3 bases, with 17 bases left in between. CDR3 sequence (DNA): TGCGCCAGCAGTGTGGGGGCCGGGGCGGCGACAGATACGCAGTATTTT. As protein: CASSVGAGAATDTQYF.

The chain employs TRBV12-3 or TRBV12-4 and TRBJ2-1; unclear D gene. This CDR3 has 13 residues. Trimming took 5 bases from V and 2 from J, leaving 7 bases between them. CDR3 bases: TGTGCCAGCAGTCGTCTAGCCTACAATGAGCAGTTCTTC. This encodes CASSRLAYNEQFF.

The chain employs TRBV5-1 and TRBJ1-6; TRBD1 aligns across 9 bases. The CDR3 contains 16 residues. J lost 7 bases, V lost 5 bases, and 10 bases had no gene match. The V gene's germline CDR1 is SGHRS and CDR2 YFSETQ. CDR3 loop: CASSQPDRGGNSPLHF. The CDR3 DNA is TGCGCCAGCAGTCAACCCGACAGGGGGGGGAATTCACCCCTCCACTTT.

J is TRBJ1-3 and V is TRBV5-4; D unresolved. CDR1 and CDR2 from the germline V gene are SGHNT and YYREEE (reference sequence). The CDR3 has 14 amino acids. Trimming removed 1 base from V and 2 bases from J, with 7 bases in between. In DNA form, the CDR3 reads TGTGCCAGCAGCTTGTTCGGGGCTGGAAACACCATATATTTT. Its protein product is CASSLFGAGNTIYF.

The chain uses TRBV27 and TRBJ2-5; TRBD1 is a possible D gene (5 bases). This CDR3 region has 15 residues. V was cut by 8 bases and J by 1 base, with 17 bases left in between. Germline V gene lookup returns CDR1 MNHEY and CDR2 SMNVEV (reference sequence). CDR3 loop: CASGILQDLQETQYF. Here the CDR3 DNA reads TGTGCCAGCGGGATTCTACAGGATCTCCAAGAGACCCAGTACTTC.

The rearrangement links TRBV5-1 to TRBJ2-6, with a possible D match to TRBD1 (6 bases). Trimming cost V 1 base and J 2 bases, with 10 bases left between them. The CDR3 sequence is 16 residues long. Germline V CDR1 and CDR2: SGHRS, YFSETQ. CDR3 sequence reads: CASSLPTGTGANVLTF. In nucleotides, the CDR3 is TGCGCCAGCAGCTTGCCAACAGGGACTGGGGCCAACGTCCTGACTTTC.

The genes are TRBV3-1 (or the pseudogene TRBV3-2) and TRBJ2-3, with D perhaps TRBD1 (5 bases). With 0 bases removed from V and 5 bases from J, the gap between germline ends came to 12 bases. The CDR3 is made up of 15 amino acids. Germline loops: CDR1 LGHDT, CDR2 YNNKEL (reference sequence). The DNA for the CDR3 is TGTGCCAGCAGCCAAGACAAGCAGGGTCAAGATACGCAGTATTTT. It yields the protein CASSQDKQGQDTQYF.

The chain is built from TRBV7-2 and TRBJ1-2; 10 bases line up with TRBD1. The CDR3 is made up of 17 amino acids. Per germline, CDR1 SGHTA and CDR2 FQGNSA. V shed 5 bases and J 8 bases; nucleotides not matched to a gene: 17. The CDR3 loop is CASSQQPQRQGARGYTF. The CDR3, as DNA: TGTGCCAGCAGCCAACAACCCCAACGACAGGGGGCAAGAGGCTACACCTTC. Using reference TRBV7-2 and TRBJ1-2 for the parts outside the CDR3, the full variable domain is GAGVSQSPSNKVTEKGKDVELRCDPISGHTALYWYRQSLGQGLEFLIYFQGNSAPDKSGLPSDRFSAERTGGSVSTLTIQRTQQEDSAVYLCASSQQPQRQGARGYTFGSGTRLTVV.

The chain couples TRBV19 to TRBJ1-1; no definite D call. From germline, CDR1 is LNHDA and CDR2 SQIVND (reference sequence). Trimming took off 5 bases at V and 1 base at J, with 14 bases between the two ends. CDR3 length: 15 amino acids. CDR3 coding DNA: TGTGCCAGTAGTCCACAGCTTAAGTCGAACACTGAAGCTTTCTTT. It encodes CASSPQLKSNTEAFF.

The V call is TRBV29-1, the J call TRBJ1-2; D may be TRBD1 (6 bases). Trimming removed 4 bases from V and 5 bases from J, with 17 bases in between. The CDR3 contains 14 residues. CDR1 SQVTM and CDR2 ANQGSEA come from the germline V gene. CDR3 sequence: CSVVLRGARYGYTF. The CDR3 region has the DNA TGCAGCGTTGTATTGCGGGGGGCGAGGTATGGCTACACCTTC. The variable domain in full, completed from reference TRBV29-1 and TRBJ1-2, reads SAVISQKPSRDICQRGTSLTIQCQVDSQVTMMFWYRQQPGQSLTLIATANQGSEATYESGFVIDKFPISRPNLTFSTLTVSNMSPEDSSIYLCSVVLRGARYGYTFGSGTRLTVV.

The rearrangement joins TRBV15 to TRBJ2-7; 9 positions agree with TRBD2. CDR1 and CDR2 from the germline V gene are LNHNV and YYDKDF (reference sequence). After removal of 2 bases from V and 5 bases from J, the junction contained 10 bases not matched to a gene. This CDR3 is built from 16 residues. The chain's CDR3 is CATSRPALAGVDEQYF. For the CDR3, the DNA is TGTGCCACCAGCAGACCCGCTTTAGCGGGAGTTGACGAGCAGTACTTC.

This clone was seen a single time. The chain couples TRBV7-2 to TRBJ2-3; possible D gene TRBD2, 5 bases. V lost 3 bases, J lost 1 base, and 11 bases lay in between. CDR1 is SGHTA, CDR2 FQGNSA, per germline. This CDR3 comprises 15 residues. The CDR3 DNA reads TGTGCCAGCAGCTTGAAGCGGACGCGCACAGATACGCAGTATTTT. Its translation is CASSLKRTRTDTQYF.

The V call is TRBV7-9, the J call TRBJ2-5; D might be TRBD2 (5 bases). Trimming pared 6 bases from V and 5 bases from J, leaving 16 bases between. This CDR3 is built from 14 residues. The germline CDR1 and CDR2 sequences are SEHNR and FQNEAQ (reference sequence). The CDR3 DNA follows: TGTGCCAGCAGTTCACAACATTCGGGGGAGACCCAGTACTTC. Protein: CASSSQHSGETQYF.

The table lists this clone with a count of one. This chain uses TRBV9 with TRBJ1-2, with 8 positions matching TRBD1. The trim removed 0 bases at V and 6 bases at J, leaving 4 bases unmatched. The CDR3 has 14 residues. In germline, CDR1 is SGDLS, CDR2 YYNGEE. The CDR3, as DNA: TGTGCCAGCAGCGTAGGGACAGGGTATGATGGCTACACCTTC. The encoded protein is CASSVGTGYDGYTF.

For the CDR3, the DNA is TGTGCCAGCAGTGACAGGTGGACAGGGAACACTGAAGCTTTCTTT. Its translation is CASSDRWTGNTEAFF. V is TRBV6-4 and J is TRBJ1-1; 7 bases fit TRBD1. The CDR3 runs to 15 residues. J lost 1 base, V lost 2 bases, and 4 bases had no gene match. The germline gives CDR1 MRHNA, CDR2 SNTAGT.

This clone has only a few counts. The rearrangement links TRBV5-1 to TRBJ2-2; 10 bases are shared with TRBD2. Looked up from germline, CDR1 is SGHRS and CDR2 is YFSETQ. The V and J ends lost 4 bases and 4 bases, in that order; junction bases with no gene match: 4. The CDR3 runs 15 residues. The CDR3 coding sequence is TGCGCCAGCAGCGCGAGCGGGAGGGTCACCGGGGAGCTGTTTTTT. Protein product: CASSASGRVTGELFF.

The V gene is TRBV29-1, the J gene TRBJ1-2; TRBD1 might be the D (6 bases). Germline V gene sequence: CDR1 SQVTM, CDR2 ANQGSEA. CDR3 length: 9 amino acids. The V gene lost 2 bases and the J gene lost 14 bases, with 9 bases spanning the gap. This CDR3 is CSVEQGYTF. Here the CDR3 DNA reads TGCAGCGTTGAACAGGGGTATACCTTC.

This clone was observed a single time. DNA for the CDR3: TGTGCCAGCAGTGAGAGGAGGGGGGGTGAAGCTTTCTTT. Translating it yields CASSERRGGEAFF. V gene TRBV6-1 combines with J gene TRBJ1-1; possibly TRBD1 for D (6 bases). Germline CDR1 is MNHNS and CDR2 is SASEGT. This CDR3 contains 13 residues. V dropped 3 bases and J dropped 7 bases, with 12 bases sitting between them.

This chain's CDR3 is CASSPRRRGMVSPDEQFF. The CDR3 DNA reads as TGTGCCAGCAGCCCTAGGCGTAGGGGCATGGTTAGCCCCGATGAGCAGTTCTTC. The chain recombines TRBV11-3 with TRBJ2-1, with D possibly TRBD1 on 5 matching bases. From germline, CDR1 is SGHNT and CDR2 YENEEA. V shed 5 bases and J shed 8 bases, with 28 bases lying between them. The CDR3 extends over 18 amino acids.

This sequence joins TRBV29-1 and TRBJ1-1; no definite D call. Trimming pared 3 bases from V and 4 bases from J, leaving 3 bases between. This CDR3 has 10 residues. CDR1 is SQVTM and CDR2 is ANQGSEA in the germline V gene. The DNA for the CDR3 is TGCAGCGTTGACGTCACTGAAGCTTTCTTT. Its protein is CSVDVTEAFF.

The chain couples TRBV7-9 to TRBJ2-4; 8 nucleotides align to TRBD1. Germline CDR1 is SEHNR and CDR2 is FQNEAQ (reference sequence). The CDR3 has 14 residues. After removal of 6 bases from V and 9 bases from J, the junction contained 10 bases not matched to a gene. The CDR3 sequence: CASSPPGQEAIQYF. CDR3 nucleotides: TGTGCCAGCAGTCCCCCGGGACAGGAGGCCATTCAGTACTTC.